These 13 T cell receptor beta chains were all obtained from the same sample, sequenced in a study of cytomegalovirus exposure and HLA in healthy donors. The PCR was carried out with 60 Vbeta primers and 13 Jbeta primers. Measured with immunoSEQ multiplex PCR; TCRdb has only the in-frame clones, and not every one. The sample comprises some 150,000 clones, about four fifths of which are singletons, and roughly 3.2% rests with the top ten. The sample comprised PBMCs. Receptor source: a man younger than 35 in good health and CMV-seropositive.

The rearrangement uses TRBV7-8 and TRBJ2-5; 11 bases are shared with TRBD1. The CDR3 runs 15 residues. The V gene's germline CDR1 is SGHVS and CDR2 FQNEAQ. Trimming at V came to 3 bases and at J to 7 bases, leaving 7 bases not matched to a gene. The CDR3 DNA reads TGTGCCAGCAGCTTGTCCCCGGGACAGGGGGGGACCCAGTACTTC. Translated: CASSLSPGQGGTQYF.

The chain carries TRBV6-1 and TRBJ2-6; D gene ambiguous. V was pared by 0 bases and J by 6 bases, with 9 bases between. The CDR3 is 15 residues long. Germline values: CDR1 MNHNS, CDR2 SASEGT. The CDR3 is CASSEAAQSANVLTF. The CDR3 nucleotides read TGTGCCAGCAGTGAAGCGGCACAGTCGGCCAACGTCCTGACTTTC.

The genes are TRBV10-3 and TRBJ1-2; TRBD1 might be the D (6 bases). V dropped 0 bases and J dropped 4 bases, with 9 bases sitting between them. CDR3 length: 14 amino acids. Germline V gene sequence: CDR1 ENHRY, CDR2 SYGVKD. The CDR3 loop is CAISESSGVYGYTF. CDR3 coding DNA: TGTGCCATCAGTGAGTCGTCAGGGGTCTATGGCTACACCTTC.

The V call is TRBV28, the J call TRBJ1-2; D is undetermined. There are 12 residues in the CDR3. The V end lost 3 bases, the J end lost 3 bases, and 5 bases lay between the germline ends. The germline V gene encodes CDR1 MDHEN and CDR2 SYDVKM. The CDR3 DNA follows: TGTGCCAGCAGTTTCACTTACTATGGCTACACCTTC. The encoded protein is CASSFTYYGYTF.

V gene TRBV5-4 combines with J gene TRBJ2-1; a weak D match, TRBD1 (5 bases). Trimming removed 4 bases from V and 8 bases from J, with 13 bases in between. CDR1 is SGHNT and CDR2 is YYREEE in the germline V gene (reference sequence). There are 13 residues in the CDR3. CDR3 in DNA: TGTGCCAGCAGCAAGGGGTTAGCCGATGAGCAGTTCTTC. It translates to CASSKGLADEQFF. The whole variable domain, filled in from reference TRBV5-4 and TRBJ2-1, reads ETGVTQSPTHLIKTRGQQVTLRCSSQSGHNTVSWYQQALGQGPQFIFQYYREEENGRGNFPPRFSGLQFPNYSSELNVNALELDDSALYLCASSKGLADEQFFGPGTRLTVL.

This clone turned up a few times. V and J are TRBV20-1 and TRBJ2-3; the D is unclear. From germline, CDR1 is DFQATT and CDR2 SNEGSKA (reference sequence). The CDR3 contains 11 residues. V shed 7 bases and J shed 0 bases, with 5 bases lying between them. This CDR3 reads CSVLSTDTQYF. In DNA, the CDR3 is TGCAGTGTACTCAGCACAGATACGCAGTATTTT.

The rearrangement links TRBV15 to TRBJ2-1, with D possibly TRBD2 on 5 matching bases. V lost 1 base to trimming and J lost 0 bases, with 19 bases between them. This CDR3 contains 19 residues. From germline, CDR1 is LNHNV and CDR2 YYDKDF (reference sequence). CDR3 in DNA: TGTGCCACCAGCAGAGTAGGAGCGGACCTATGGGGCTCCTACAATGAGCAGTTCTTC. This translates into CATSRVGADLWGSYNEQFF.

The chain couples TRBV19 to TRBJ1-1, with D perhaps TRBD1 (5 bases). This CDR3 has 12 amino acids. Looked up from germline, CDR1 is LNHDA and CDR2 is SQIVND (reference sequence). V was cut by 11 bases and J by 1 base, with 11 bases left in between. CDR3: CAVFQGNTEAFF. The CDR3 nucleotides are TGTGCCGTATTCCAGGGGAACACTGAAGCTTTCTTT.

The V and J genes are TRBV5-4 and TRBJ2-3; TRBD2 matches at 14 bases. This CDR3 comprises 15 residues. J was trimmed by 5 bases and V by 4 bases; bases with no gene match: 3. Germline V gene data show CDR1 as SGHNT and CDR2 as YYREEE (reference sequence). The CDR3 sequence: CASSPTSGRGDTQYF. In DNA form, the CDR3 reads TGTGCCAGCAGCCCGACTAGCGGGAGGGGAGATACGCAGTATTTT.

The chain employs TRBV5-1 and TRBJ2-2; 10 positions agree with TRBD2. The V gene's germline CDR1 is SGHRS and CDR2 YFSETQ. The CDR3 runs 16 residues. J was trimmed by 2 bases and V by 4 bases; bases with no gene match: 5. The CDR3 DNA reads as TGCGCCAGCAGCACTCGACTAGCGGGCAACACCGGGGAGCTGTTTTTT. Amino acid sequence: CASSTRLAGNTGELFF.

The chain recombines TRBV7-6 with TRBJ1-2; D is perhaps TRBD1 (6 bases). Germline V lookup: CDR1 SGHVS, CDR2 FNYEAQ. Between the trimmed V and J ends, which lost 3 bases and 4 bases, there was a span of 12 bases. The CDR3 is made up of 14 amino acids. The DNA for the CDR3 is TGTGCCAGCAGCTTGTCCCGGGACACCTATGGCTACACCTTC. This gives the protein CASSLSRDTYGYTF.

Notes on this clone: Within the sample, other DNA sequences also encode this same CDR3. V and J are TRBV7-8 and TRBJ2-7; 8 positions agree with TRBD2. Germline V gene data show CDR1 as SGHVS and CDR2 as FQNEAQ. This CDR3 has 17 residues. After removal of 6 bases from V and 0 bases from J, the junction contained 13 bases not matched to a gene. Here the CDR3 reads CASSPREGRWASYEQYF. CDR3 sequence (DNA): TGTGCCAGCAGTCCCCGGGAGGGTCGTTGGGCCTCCTACGAGCAGTACTTC.

The V and J genes are TRBV28 and TRBJ1-4, with 7 nucleotides matching TRBD1. This CDR3 is built from 15 residues. The junction had 9 bases not matched to a gene; V was cut back by 4 bases and J by 7 bases. CDR1 is MDHEN, CDR2 SYDVKM, per germline. The CDR3 spells CASSSGGSRGEKLFF. CDR3 nucleotides: TGTGCCAGCAGTTCAGGGGGGAGTCGCGGTGAAAAACTGTTTTTT.